The clone carrying this T cell receptor (beta chain) was picked up many times. Its specificity is not known. This CDR3 spans 16 amino acids. The germline CDR1 and CDR2 sequences are SGDLS and YYNGEE. V lost 0 bases to trimming and J lost 7 bases, with 16 bases between them. This sample was included in a study of CD8 T cells in ankylosing spondylitis. The study's findings and limits: Among TCR beta sequences, a motif of several highly homologous variants appeared characteristic of ankylosing spondylitis blood. In reactive arthritis synovial fluid and blood, some motif variants had been reported before. Matched ankylosing spondylitis synovial fluid reportedly showed significant enrichment of disease-linked clones.

In making TCR beta libraries, quantitative 5'-RACE with molecular barcodes was used. TCRdb ran MiXCR on the 5' RACE reads and lists one entry per CDR3 protein. This sample has some 87,000 distinct CDR3 sequences, with 7.5% to 9% found just once. Specimen: blood, either unsorted or a sorted T cell fraction (not recorded which). The TCR sequence derives from a male donor with ankylosing spondylitis or in good health (not recorded which). The chain carries TRBV9 and TRBJ2-2; possibly TRBD2 for D (7 bases). Here the CDR3 reads CASSVEWGGPYGELFF. CDR3 nucleotides: TGTGCCAGCAGCGTAGAGTGGGGGGGCCCGTACGGGGAGCTGTTTTTT.